This passage covers 10 T cell receptor beta chains from one sample sequenced in a study of cytomegalovirus exposure and HLA in healthy donors. The data were produced by immunoSEQ multiplex PCR, yet TCRdb's version contains in-frame clones alone and is incomplete. The table lists 110,000 to 150,000 clones, about 94% of them singletons. The specimen was PBMCs. Receptors originate from a man aged 18 to 29 in good health and CMV-seropositive.

The chain uses TRBV5-6 and TRBJ2-3; the D is unclear. Germline V gene data show CDR1 as SGHDT and CDR2 as YYEEEE. The CDR3 length is 14 residues. The V end was cut by 2 bases, the J end by 5 bases, with 12 bases between. In nucleotides, the CDR3 is TGTGCCAGCAGCTTAGGAGATCGGGTAGATACGCAGTATTTT. It yields the protein CASSLGDRVDTQYF.

The J gene is TRBJ2-7, the V gene TRBV4-1; 8 bases agree with TRBD1. V shed 1 base and J 2 bases; nucleotides not matched to a gene: 13. The CDR3 length is 18 residues. CDR1 and CDR2 from the germline V gene are MGHRA and YSYEKL. The CDR3 DNA reads as TGCGCCAGCAGCCAAGGCCTGCCAGGGGGCTTAGTGCCCTACGAGCAGTACTTC. Protein product: CASSQGLPGGLVPYEQYF.

The chain recombines TRBV5-1 with TRBJ2-3, with 16 bases matching TRBD2. The CDR3 has 18 residues. V lost 4 bases and J lost 0; bases outside the gene matches: 5. Per the germline V gene, CDR1 is SGHRS and CDR2 is YFSETQ. The CDR3 loop is CASSGGGLAGGSTDTQYF. CDR3 bases: TGCGCCAGCAGCGGTGGGGGACTAGCGGGAGGGAGCACAGATACGCAGTATTTT.

This clone was recorded once. The chain is built from TRBV10-1 and TRBJ2-2; no clear D. Germline V lookup: CDR1 WNHNN, CDR2 SYGVQD (reference sequence). V shed 8 bases and J shed 1 base, with 11 bases lying between them. The CDR3 has 14 amino acids. CDR3 amino acids: CASCLTVNTGELFF. The CDR3 DNA is TGCGCCAGCTGCCTGACTGTGAACACCGGGGAGCTGTTTTTT.

The chain is built from TRBV5-1 and TRBJ2-5; 10 bases are shared with TRBD1. This CDR3 is built from 18 residues. Germline V gene data show CDR1 as SGHRS and CDR2 as YFSETQ. The V segment lost 0 bases and the J segment 2 bases; nucleotides outside the gene matches: 10. The CDR3 here is CASSLAGGTGVDQETQYF. The CDR3 DNA is TGCGCCAGCAGCTTGGCCGGCGGGACAGGGGTCGATCAAGAGACCCAGTACTTC. Drawing the rest from reference TRBV5-1 and TRBJ2-5, the complete variable domain is KAGVTQTPRYLIKTRGQQVTLSCSPISGHRSVSWYQQTPGQGLQFLFEYFSETQRNKGNFPGRFSGRQFSNSRSEMNVSTLELGDSALYLCASSLAGGTGVDQETQYFGPGTRLLVL.

This chain uses TRBV6-5 with TRBJ2-5; TRBD1 agrees at 7 bases. There are 14 residues in the CDR3. Germline lookup yields CDR1 MNHEY and CDR2 SVGAGI. V lost 5 bases to trimming and J lost 1 base; unmatched junction nucleotides: 4. CDR3 DNA sequence: TGTGCCAGCAGTACCACAGGGGTCCAAGAGACCCAGTACTTC. Amino acids: CASSTTGVQETQYF.

V and J are TRBV2 and TRBJ2-1; the match to TRBD2 covers 7 bases. Trimming cost V 5 bases and J 2 bases; bases outside gene matches: 9. CDR3 length: 16 amino acids. The germline V gene has CDR1 SNHLY and CDR2 FYNNEI. The CDR3 sequence: CASSFLGTNTYNEQFF. In nucleotides, the CDR3 is TGTGCCAGCAGTTTCCTGGGGACTAACACCTACAATGAGCAGTTCTTC. The whole variable domain, remainder taken from reference TRBV2 and TRBJ2-1, is EPEVTQTPSHQVTQMGQEVILRCVPISNHLYFYWYRQILGQKVEFLVSFYNNEISEKSEIFDDQFSVERPDGSNFTLKIRSTKLEDSAMYFCASSFLGTNTYNEQFFGPGTRLTVL.

The chain combines TRBV28 with TRBJ1-4, with TRBD1 matching 8 bases. The CDR3 totals 15 residues. Germline lookup yields CDR1 MDHEN and CDR2 SYDVKM. The J segment lost 7 bases and the V segment lost 5 bases, leaving 9 bases of the junction unmatched. The CDR3 loop reads CASSPRTGLSEKLFF. CDR3 bases: TGTGCCAGCAGTCCGCGGACAGGGTTGAGTGAAAAACTGTTTTTT.

This chain's CDR3 is CATSRGLDRDQETQYF. DNA of the CDR3: TGTGCCACCAGCAGAGGCCTAGACAGGGACCAAGAGACCCAGTACTTC. The chain recombines TRBV15 with TRBJ2-5, with TRBD1 identical over 7 bases. Per germline, CDR1 LNHNV and CDR2 YYDKDF (reference sequence). The CDR3 has 16 residues. V was pared by 1 base and J by 0 bases, with 5 bases of the junction left unmatched.

CDR3 loop: CASSLGLAAEQFF. The CDR3 coding sequence is TGTGCCAGCAGCTTGGGGTTAGCTGCTGAGCAGTTCTTC. This chain connects TRBV5-6 to TRBJ2-1, with no clear D. V was trimmed by 0 bases and J by 9 bases, leaving 10 bases between them. Germline lookup yields CDR1 SGHDT and CDR2 YYEEEE. The CDR3 totals 13 residues.